This T cell receptor (beta chain) is from a study of early T cells in non-severe SARS-CoV-2 infection. The overall study: Sequencing of bulk RNA from unsorted whole blood was done, without chain pairing.

This clonotype has just a few counts. V was trimmed by 2 bases and J by 8 bases, leaving 8 bases between them. This CDR3 is built from 12 residues. Germline CDR1 SGHDT, CDR2 YYEEEE. TCRdb independently ran MiXCR on the 5' RACE reads; one entry per CDR3 protein. Of around 100,000 distinct CDR3 sequences listed, roughly 17% are singletons. The chain carries TRBV5-6 and TRBJ1-3; D perhaps matches TRBD1 (5 bases). This TCR derives from an adult who was a healthcare worker with PCR-confirmed SARS-CoV-2 infection or an uninfected control (not recorded which). Specimen: whole blood. CDR3 DNA sequence: TGTGCCAGCAGCTTTCAGGGAGACACCATATATTTT. It codes for CASSFQGDTIYF.